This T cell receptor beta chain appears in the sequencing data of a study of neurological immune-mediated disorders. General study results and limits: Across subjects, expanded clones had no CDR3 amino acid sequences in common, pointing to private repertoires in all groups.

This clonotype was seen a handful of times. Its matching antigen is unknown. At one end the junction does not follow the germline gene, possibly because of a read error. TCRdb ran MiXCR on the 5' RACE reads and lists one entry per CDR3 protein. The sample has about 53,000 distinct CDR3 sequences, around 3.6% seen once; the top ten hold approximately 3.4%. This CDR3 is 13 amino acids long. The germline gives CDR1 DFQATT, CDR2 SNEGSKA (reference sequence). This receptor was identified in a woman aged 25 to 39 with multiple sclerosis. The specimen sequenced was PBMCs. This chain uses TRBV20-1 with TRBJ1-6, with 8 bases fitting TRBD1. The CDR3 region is CSARTGLNSPLNF. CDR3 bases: TGCAGTGCCAGGACAGGGTTGAATTCACCCCTCAACTTT.